This T cell receptor beta chain comes out of a study of blood T cell repertoires in COVID-19. The protocol was immunoSEQ multiplex PCR, while the TCRdb copy is restricted to in-frame clones and leaves out a portion. Found here are some 150,000 clones, about 83% of them singletons; the top ten hold approximately 4%. This receptor was identified in a woman aged 50 to 60 in a cohort exposed to, infected with or recovered from COVID-19 (not recorded which). The sequencing input was PBMCs or T cells enriched from blood (not recorded which).

In nucleotides, the CDR3 is TGTGCCAGCAGCTTCTCACTAAGAGAGACCCAGTACTTC. Protein sequence: CASSFSLRETQYF. V and J are TRBV11-2 and TRBJ2-5; D is unclear. The germline V gene has CDR1 SGHAT and CDR2 FQNNGV. This CDR3 has 13 amino acids. The ends were cut back, 3 bases at V and 4 bases at J, with 9 bases in the middle.